The source of this T cell receptor (beta chain) is a study of blood T cell repertoires in COVID-19 (dated by TCRdb to 2018 to 2021). About the full investigation: Samples covering the acute and convalescent phases of COVID-19 were provided by collaborators in the United States, Italy and Spain. Samples were obtained from the ongoing ImmuneRACE study (first 160 participants) and from 950 to 1,500 subjects provided by 6 global collaborators. HLA class I and class II types, where available, came from metadata supplied by the sample provider rather than from assay-based typing. The repertoires were made available in a free public database intended to serve as a resource for research on the immune response to SARS-CoV-2. Subjects who had been exposed to COVID-19, were actively infected with it, or had recovered from it provided the deeply sampled blood TCRbeta repertoires that made up the dataset. Nearly every sample came with metadata listing a de-identified subject ID, COVID-19 status, age in years and sex. The material from the prospective study consisted of cDNA or gDNA derived from T cells, B-cell-depleted T cells, or PBMCs.

The immunoSEQ Assay, a bias-controlled multiplex PCR, was used to amplify TCRbeta CDR3 regions from genomic DNA. Under the source paper's analysis protocol: The number of nucleated cells in each sample was estimated by amplification of reference gene primers within the assay. To quantify the absolute abundance of each unique TCRbeta CDR3 rearrangement, sequence reads were collapsed and filtered. For each sample, productive Simpson clonality was calculated as the square root of Simpson's diversity index across productive rearrangements. Here the immuneACCESS table is served through TCRdb, limited to in-frame sequences with V and J called. Missing clones are a known gap in these copies; in checked studies unresolved V genes cover under half, and the rest lacks a known reason. V and J calls and clone size are copied from that table; D and trimming were computed from the DNA. This sample gives some 220,000 clones in total; 83% of them show up just once. Roughly 1.2% of the sample belongs to the ten largest clones.

This clone was detected only once. Its antigen has not been determined. It has no much larger one-base neighbor in the sample; base qualities were not kept. The cysteine opens and the phenylalanine closes a CDR3 of 16 amino acids. Only the CDR3 part of the read is kept: 48 bases, read in frame from the first base. For this chain, trimming is 6 bases at the V end and 3 bases at the J end, and the number of junction bases without a gene match is 11. Via the germline V gene (reference sequence), CDR1 is MNHEY and CDR2 SMNVEV. The paper as a whole reports these results and caveats: The amount of clinical and demographic metadata varied by source and participant and was provided uncurated.

At one collaborating source in Seattle, patients were enrolled during active infection and were followed longitudinally through the course of disease. Whole blood was collected in K2EDTA tubes by collaborating institutions according to the institutions' own protocols. For TCRbeta analysis, collaborator samples were shipped as frozen whole blood, as isolated PBMCs, or as DNA extracted from either sample type. The sequence came from a woman in her 30s with COVID-19, enrolled during active disease. Rearrangement joined TRBV27 to TRBJ2-7; TRBD1 aligns with 10 central bases. The specimen sequenced was peripheral blood. CDR3 region: CASSSSGTGAYYEQYF. At the DNA level, the sequence is TGTGCCAGCAGCTCCTCCGGGACAGGGGCCTACTACGAGCAGTACTTC.